The 20 T cell receptor beta chains given below trace back to one sample, sequenced in a study of blood T cell repertoires in COVID-19. The method was immunoSEQ multiplex PCR; TCRdb's version includes in-frame clones alone and lacks a portion of them. The sample has roughly 55,000 clones, around 90% seen once. Sequencing was carried out using peripheral blood. The origin of the receptors is a human donor with active COVID-19. The donor label of this sample is uncertain.

This clone turned up a few times. This chain uses TRBV11-2 with TRBJ1-1, with a possible D match to TRBD1 (6 bases). The germline V gene has CDR1 SGHAT and CDR2 FQNNGV. V lost 7 bases and J lost 7, with 16 bases in between. CDR3 length: 13 amino acids. CDR3 loop: CASTAGGAGEAFF. DNA of the CDR3: TGTGCCAGCACCGCGGGGGGCGCAGGTGAAGCTTTCTTT.

The rearrangement joins TRBV5-1 to TRBJ1-4, with 7 bases matching TRBD1. CDR1 and CDR2 (germline): SGHRS, YFSETQ. Losses at the gene ends were 5 bases for V and 8 bases for J; bases not matched to a gene: 9. This CDR3 has 14 amino acids. The CDR3 here is CASSPGGLREKLFF. CDR3 nucleotides: TGCGCCAGCAGTCCAGGGGGATTGCGGGAAAAACTGTTTTTT.

J is TRBJ2-1 and V is TRBV27, with a possible D match to TRBD2 (5 bases). Trimming stripped 6 bases from V and 8 bases from J, with 14 bases between. The CDR3 runs to 13 residues. The germline V gene has CDR1 MNHEY and CDR2 SMNVEV (reference sequence). CDR3: CASRLTSKHEQFF. CDR3 DNA sequence: TGTGCCAGCAGACTCACTAGTAAGCATGAGCAGTTCTTC.

The chain couples TRBV5-6 to TRBJ1-6, with TRBD1 as a possible D gene (6 bases). The germline V and J ends were trimmed by 5 bases and 9 bases, with 15 bases remaining between them. Germline V gene data show CDR1 as SGHDT and CDR2 as YYEEEE. The CDR3 consists of 14 residues. In nucleotides, the CDR3 is TGTGCCAGCAGGGACAGTCCAAGCTCTTCACCCCTCCACTTT. It encodes CASRDSPSSSPLHF.

The chain carries TRBV7-2 and TRBJ2-7; 9 bases match TRBD1. The junction had 5 bases not matched to a gene; V was cut back by 5 bases and J by 3 bases. CDR3 length equals 14 residues. Germline lookup yields CDR1 SGHTA and CDR2 FQGNSA. The CDR3 spells CASSPGTGYYEQYV. DNA for the CDR3: TGTGCCAGCAGCCCCGGGACAGGGTACTACGAGCAGTACGTC.

The chain has TRBV9 and TRBJ2-7, with a weak D call TRBD2 (5 bases). CDR1 and CDR2 (germline): SGDLS, YYNGEE. This CDR3 is built from 13 residues. V lost 1 base, J lost 6 bases, and 11 bases lay in between. The CDR3 protein is CASSVMGSGEQYF. CDR3 in DNA: TGTGCCAGCAGCGTAATGGGGAGTGGCGAGCAGTACTTC. The entire variable domain, with the rest obtained from reference TRBV9 and TRBJ2-7, is as follows: DSGVTQTPKHLITATGQRVTLRCSPRSGDLSVYWYQQSLDQGLQFLIQYYNGEERAKGNILERFSAQQFPDLHSELNLSSLELGDSALYFCASSVMGSGEQYFGPGTRLTVT.

With respect to this clone: One end of the junction varies from germline; a read error may be responsible. This rearrangement joins TRBV7-7 to TRBJ2-1; D possibly corresponds to TRBD2 (6 bases). The CDR3 spans 15 residues. Germline V gene data show CDR1 as SSHAT and CDR2 as FNYEAQ (reference sequence). This CDR3 is CASSPTPGLYNEQFF. CDR3 nucleotides: TGTGCTAGCAGCCCAACTCCGGGACTTTACAATGAGCAGTTCTTC.

The J gene is TRBJ1-3, the V gene TRBV5-4; possibly TRBD1 for D (6 bases). V was cut by 4 bases and J by 0 bases, with 11 bases left in between. Germline CDR1 SGHNT, CDR2 YYREEE (reference sequence). This CDR3 spans 15 amino acids. The CDR3 region has the DNA TGTGCCAGCAGCCCGGGGGGCAGCTCTGGAAACACCATATATTTT. Amino acid sequence: CASSPGGSSGNTIYF.

The CDR3 DNA is TGTGCCAGCAGCCAAGATTCGGGTTCGGGGAACCAGCCCCAGCATTTT. Its translation: CASSQDSGSGNQPQHF. V gene TRBV3-1 (or the pseudogene TRBV3-2) combines with J gene TRBJ1-5; D is uncertain. Trimming took off 0 bases at V and 7 bases at J, with 16 bases between the two ends. The germline CDR1 and CDR2 sequences are LGHDT and YNNKEL (reference sequence). The CDR3 is made up of 16 amino acids.

V and J are TRBV2 and TRBJ2-2; D is perhaps TRBD1 (6 bases). Trimming removed 6 bases at V and 6 bases at J, with 8 bases between. This CDR3 has 12 amino acids. Germline V gives CDR1 SNHLY, CDR2 FYNNEI. DNA of the CDR3: TGTGCCAGCAGACAGGGATCCGGGGAGCTGTTTTTT. Its translation is CASRQGSGELFF. Using reference TRBV2 and TRBJ2-2 for the parts outside the CDR3, the full variable domain is EPEVTQTPSHQVTQMGQEVILRCVPISNHLYFYWYRQILGQKVEFLVSFYNNEISEKSEIFDDQFSVERPDGSNFTLKIRSTKLEDSAMYFCASRQGSGELFFGEGSRLTVL.

The J gene is TRBJ1-1, the V gene TRBV4-2; D unresolved. With 1 base removed from V and 3 bases from J, the gap between germline ends came to 9 bases. CDR3 size: 14 residues. Germline V gene lookup returns CDR1 LGHNA and CDR2 YNFKEQ. CDR3 protein: CASSQAGVDTEAFF. The CDR3 DNA follows: TGTGCCAGCAGCCAAGCCGGGGTGGACACTGAAGCTTTCTTT.

V and J are TRBV19 and TRBJ2-2; 7 bases match TRBD2. The V gene end was trimmed by 5 bases and the J gene end by 7 bases; junction bases not matched to a gene: 13. CDR1 and CDR2 from the germline V gene are LNHDA and SQIVND (reference sequence). This CDR3 has 16 residues. The CDR3 nucleotides read TGTGCCAGTAGTCCCTTGGGTCTGGGGGGGAACGGGGAGCTGTTTTTT. This translates into CASSPLGLGGNGELFF.

CDR3 in amino acids: CASSQGQLDVETQYF. CDR3 DNA sequence: TGCGCCAGCAGCCAAGGACAGTTGGATGTGGAGACCCAGTACTTC. The chain joins TRBV4-1 to TRBJ2-5, with D possibly TRBD1 on 5 matching bases. CDR1 and CDR2 from the germline V gene are MGHRA and YSYEKL. The CDR3 extends over 15 amino acids. V gave up 1 base and J gave up 5 bases, with 14 bases separating them.

The chain couples TRBV28 to TRBJ2-1, with D possibly TRBD2 on 5 matching bases. The CDR3 extends over 13 amino acids. Between the trimmed V and J ends, which lost 7 bases and 4 bases, there was a span of 11 bases. From germline, CDR1 is MDHEN and CDR2 SYDVKM. CDR3 protein: CASTLSGYNEQFF. DNA for the CDR3: TGTGCCAGCACCCTTTCGGGGTACAATGAGCAGTTCTTC.

This chain joins TRBV5-4 and TRBJ2-7; 9 positions match TRBD1. Trimming removed 4 bases from V and 1 base from J; junction bases left unmatched: 6. CDR3 size: 15 residues. Germline values: CDR1 SGHNT, CDR2 YYREEE (reference sequence). For the CDR3, the DNA is TGTGCCAGCAGCCCTGGGGGGACAGGGTCCTACGAGCAGTACGTC. Encoded protein: CASSPGGTGSYEQYV.

The CDR3 sequence is CASSSNTERTSGRAGHEQFF. Here the CDR3 DNA reads TGTGCCAGCAGTTCCAACACCGAGAGGACTAGCGGGAGGGCCGGGCATGAGCAGTTCTTC. V is TRBV7-3 and J is TRBJ2-1; 15 nucleotides match TRBD2. Per germline, CDR1 SGHTA and CDR2 FQGTGA. J lost 8 bases, V lost 6 bases, and 20 bases had no gene match. The CDR3 loop spans 20 amino acids.

The J gene is TRBJ2-3, the V gene TRBV24-1; 7 bases map to TRBD1. Trimming took 3 bases from V and 6 from J; bases not matched to a gene: 8. This CDR3 has 15 amino acids. Germline V gene data show CDR1 as KGHDR and CDR2 as SFDVKD. The CDR3 loop is CATSDPRDSADTQYF. CDR3 DNA sequence: TGTGCCACCAGTGATCCCCGGGACAGCGCGGATACGCAGTATTTT.

The gene calls are TRBV5-1 and TRBJ2-7; perhaps TRBD1 as D (6 bases). V was cut by 2 bases and J by 1 base, with 16 bases left in between. This CDR3 has 16 residues. Looked up from germline, CDR1 is SGHRS and CDR2 is YFSETQ. The CDR3 nucleotides are TGCGCCAGCAGCTTTGCCCAGGGGCGTTTATCCTACGAGCAGTACTTC. Translation: CASSFAQGRLSYEQYF. The variable domain in full, completed from reference TRBV5-1 and TRBJ2-7, reads KAGVTQTPRYLIKTRGQQVTLSCSPISGHRSVSWYQQTPGQGLQFLFEYFSETQRNKGNFPGRFSGRQFSNSRSEMNVSTLELGDSALYLCASSFAQGRLSYEQYFGPGTRLTVT.

V and J are TRBV6-5 and TRBJ2-1, with 8 bases aligning to TRBD2. The CDR3 is 15 residues long. Germline CDR1 is MNHEY and CDR2 is SVGAGI. V lost 6 bases and J lost 0; bases outside the gene matches: 4. The CDR3 loop is CASRRGGSSYNEQFF. DNA of the CDR3: TGTGCCAGCAGACGCGGGGGGAGCTCCTACAATGAGCAGTTCTTC.

This clone was detected only once. The rearrangement joins TRBV7-6 to TRBJ1-2; D is perhaps TRBD1 (5 bases). Germline V CDR1 and CDR2: SGHVS, FNYEAQ. Deletions cut 4 bases from V and 8 bases from J, with 17 bases between. The length of the CDR3 is 14 residues. The chain's CDR3 is CASSSGGSATGYTF. The CDR3 bases are TGTGCCAGCAGCTCCGGGGGGTCGGCTACAGGCTACACCTTC.